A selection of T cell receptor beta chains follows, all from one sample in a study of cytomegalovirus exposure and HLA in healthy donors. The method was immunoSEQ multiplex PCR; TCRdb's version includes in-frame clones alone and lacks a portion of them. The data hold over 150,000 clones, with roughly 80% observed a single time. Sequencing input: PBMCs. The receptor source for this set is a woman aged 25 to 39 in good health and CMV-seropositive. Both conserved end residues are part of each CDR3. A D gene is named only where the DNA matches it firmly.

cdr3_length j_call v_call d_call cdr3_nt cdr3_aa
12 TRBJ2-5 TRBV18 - TGTGCCAGCTCACCGCCAGGCGAGACCCAGTACTTC CASSPPGETQYF
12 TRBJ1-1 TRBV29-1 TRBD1 TGCAGCGTTGGACAGGGTGACACTGAAGCTTTCTTT CSVGQGDTEAFF
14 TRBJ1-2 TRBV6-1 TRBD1 TGTGCCAGCAGTGTAGGACAGGGACACTATGGCTACACCTTC CASSVGQGHYGYTF
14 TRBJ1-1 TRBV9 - TGTGCCAGCAGCGCAGTTACAGGTAACACTGAAGCTTTCTTT CASSAVTGNTEAFF
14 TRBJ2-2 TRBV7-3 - TGTGCCAGCAGCGTAGGGACAAACACCGGGGAGCTGTTTTTT CASSVGTNTGELFF
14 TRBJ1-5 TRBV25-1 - TGTGCCAGCAGTGCCACAGGCCACAATCAGCCCCAGCATTTT CASSATGHNQPQHF
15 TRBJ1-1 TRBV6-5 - TGTGCCAGCAGTTACGAGACCCCCCGAGGTACTGAAGCTTTCTTT CASSYETPRGTEAFF
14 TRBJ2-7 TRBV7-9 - TGTGCCAGCACTCCAGGGGACAATGCCTACGAGCAGTACTTC CASTPGDNAYEQYF
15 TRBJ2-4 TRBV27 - TGTGCCAGCAGACGAGGGCCCCAACAAAGGGACATTCAGTACTTC CASRRGPQQRDIQYF
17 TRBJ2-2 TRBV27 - TGTGCCAGCAACAAAGGGGTCATTCGGAAGAACACCGGGGAGCTGTTTTTT CASNKGVIRKNTGELFF
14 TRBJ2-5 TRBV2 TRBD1 TGTGCCAGCAGTGTACAGGGGGCCGGGGAGACCCAGTACTTC CASSVQGAGETQYF
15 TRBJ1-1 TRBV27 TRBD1 TGTGCCAGCAGTAAGTACGGGACAGGGATCACTGAAGCTTTCTTT CASSKYGTGITEAFF
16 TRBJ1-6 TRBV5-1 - TGCGCCAGCAGCTTGGTTGCAGGGCAAGATAATTCACCCCTCCACTTT CASSLVAGQDNSPLHF
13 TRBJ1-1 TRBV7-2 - TGTGCCAGCAGCGCAATGATGGAGGCTGAAGCTTTCTTT CASSAMMEAEAFF
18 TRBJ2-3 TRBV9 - TGTGCCAGCAGCGAGGGAGGCCCGGGACTCGGGGCGAGCGGTACGCAGTATTTT CASSEGGPGLGASGTQYF
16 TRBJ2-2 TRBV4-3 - TGCGCCGGCAGCCAAGATCTGAAGGGAGACACCGGGGAGCTGTTTTTT CAGSQDLKGDTGELFF
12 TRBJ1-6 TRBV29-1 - TGCAGCGTTGAATATGTCACCGGGCCCCTCCACTTT CSVEYVTGPLHF
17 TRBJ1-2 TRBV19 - TGTGCCAGTAGTATAGATCGTCGACAGGCCCTCCTGTATGGCTACACCTTC CASSIDRRQALLYGYTF
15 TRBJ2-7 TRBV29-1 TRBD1 TGCAGCGTTGACAACACAGGGGCGGCTCTACGCGAGCAGTACTTC CSVDNTGAALREQYF